The sequence of this TCR beta chain was determined in a study of blood T cell repertoires in COVID-19 (dated by TCRdb to about 2020). Regarding the study in general: Samples from collaborators originated in the United States, Italy and Spain and spanned both the acute and convalescent phases of COVID-19. A de-identified subject ID, COVID-19 status, age in years and sex were almost always included in the sample metadata. Deeply sampled blood TCRbeta repertoires from subjects exposed to, actively infected with, or recovered from COVID-19 were included in the dataset. Where available, HLA class I and class II types were obtained from metadata supplied by the sample provider rather than from assay-based typing. The repertoires were made available in a free public database intended to serve as a resource for research on the immune response to SARS-CoV-2. The material from the prospective study consisted of cDNA or gDNA derived from T cells, B-cell-depleted T cells, or PBMCs. Samples were obtained from the ongoing ImmuneRACE study (first 160 participants) and from over a thousand subjects provided by 6 global collaborators. What the study reported, not specific to this receptor: The quantity of clinical and demographic metadata differed by source and by participant and was supplied without curation.

Of note for this clone: The specificity of this receptor is unknown. No quality values exist for individual bases; no much larger clone is one base distant.

In Seattle, one collaborating source enrolled patients while the infection was active and tracked those patients longitudinally over the course of disease. Each collaborating institution followed its own protocols to collect whole blood in K2EDTA tubes. Collaborator samples were shipped for TCRbeta analysis as frozen whole blood, isolated PBMCs, or DNA extracted from either sample type. V is cut back by 1 base and J by 5 bases, with 1 base in the junction unmatched. Spanning cysteine to phenylalanine, the CDR3 consists of 13 amino acids. The read is trimmed to its CDR3 DNA, 39 bases read in frame from base 1. Taken from the germline V gene, the CDR1 and CDR2 loops are SGHVS and FQNEAQ. TCRbeta CDR3 regions were amplified from genomic DNA by means of the immunoSEQ Assay, a bias-controlled multiplex PCR. Regarding the original processing steps: Within the assay, amplification of reference gene primers was used to estimate how many nucleated cells each sample contained. Sequence reads were collapsed and filtered to measure the absolute abundance of every unique TCRbeta CDR3 rearrangement. For each sample, productive Simpson clonality was calculated as the square root of Simpson's diversity index over productive rearrangements. TCRdb holds this immuneACCESS table with in-frame rearrangements only. Some clones are missing; in checked studies, unresolved V genes explain under half, and the rest has no known cause. Clone size and V and J calls were adopted from that table, with D and trimming inferred from the DNA. This sample has around 340,000 clones in its table, and approximately 89% of those were observed once. Just under 4% of the sample goes to the ten largest clones.

This chain is built from TRBV7-8 and TRBJ1-2, and TRBD1 aligns with 7 junction nucleotides. The clonotype comes from a woman aged 60-75 years with COVID-19, enrolled during active disease. The material sequenced was peripheral blood. The nucleotide sequence is TGTGCCAGCAGCTTAGAGGGGGCGTATGGCTACACCTTC. Translated, it gives CASSLEGAYGYTF.